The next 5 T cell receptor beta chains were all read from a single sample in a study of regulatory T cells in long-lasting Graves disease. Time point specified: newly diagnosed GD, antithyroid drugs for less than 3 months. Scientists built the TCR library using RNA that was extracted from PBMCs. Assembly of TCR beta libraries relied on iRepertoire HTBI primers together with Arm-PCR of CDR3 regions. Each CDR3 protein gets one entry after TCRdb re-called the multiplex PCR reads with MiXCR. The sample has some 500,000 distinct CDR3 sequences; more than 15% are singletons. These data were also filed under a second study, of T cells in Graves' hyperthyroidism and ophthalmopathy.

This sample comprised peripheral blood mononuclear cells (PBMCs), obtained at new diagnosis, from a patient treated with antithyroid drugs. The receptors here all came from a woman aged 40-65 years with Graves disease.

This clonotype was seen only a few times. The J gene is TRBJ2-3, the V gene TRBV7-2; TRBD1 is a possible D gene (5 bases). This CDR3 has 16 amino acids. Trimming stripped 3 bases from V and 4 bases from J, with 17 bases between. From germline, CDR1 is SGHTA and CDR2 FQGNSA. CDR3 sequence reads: CASSFRMSGSSDTQYF. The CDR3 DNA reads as TGTGCCAGCAGCTTCAGGATGTCAGGGTCCTCAGATACGCAGTATTTT.

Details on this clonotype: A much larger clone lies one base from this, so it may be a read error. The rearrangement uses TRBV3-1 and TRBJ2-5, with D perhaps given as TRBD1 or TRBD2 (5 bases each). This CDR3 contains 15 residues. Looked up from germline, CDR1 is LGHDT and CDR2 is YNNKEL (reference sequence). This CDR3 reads CASSQDPGRGETQCF. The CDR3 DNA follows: TGTGCCAGCAGCCAAGATCCAGGAAGGGGAGAGACCCAGTGCTTC.

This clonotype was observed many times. The chain's CDR3 is CASSRLGQGYYEQYF. CDR3 DNA: TGTGCCAGCAGCCGCTTGGGACAGGGATACTACGAGCAGTACTTC. This chain links TRBV11-2 with TRBJ2-7, with 9 bases identical to TRBD1. The CDR3 sequence is 15 residues long. CDR1 and CDR2 from the germline V gene are SGHAT and FQNNGV. J was trimmed by 3 bases and V by 5 bases; bases with no gene match: 8.

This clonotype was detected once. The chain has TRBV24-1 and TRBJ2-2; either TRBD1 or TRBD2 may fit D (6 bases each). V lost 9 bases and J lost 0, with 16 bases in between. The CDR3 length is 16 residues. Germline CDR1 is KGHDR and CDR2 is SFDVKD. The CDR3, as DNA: TGTGCCACCGGGGGTTGGGGGGCCACGAACACCGGGGAGCTGTTTTTT. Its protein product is CATGGWGATNTGELFF.

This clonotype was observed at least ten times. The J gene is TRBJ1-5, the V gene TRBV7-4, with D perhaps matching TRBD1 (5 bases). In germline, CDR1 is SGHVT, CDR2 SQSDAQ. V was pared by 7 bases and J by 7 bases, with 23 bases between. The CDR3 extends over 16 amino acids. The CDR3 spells CASNPGWGRLMQPQHF. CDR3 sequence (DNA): TGTGCCAGCAACCCGGGGTGGGGCAGACTGATGCAGCCCCAGCATTTT.